This T cell receptor (beta chain) was identified in a study of cytomegalovirus exposure and HLA in healthy donors. Overall study findings and caveats: Most CMV-associated TCR beta chains were later found to appear HLA-restricted. In an earlier analysis, most TCR beta V segments were productive about 87% or about 30% of the time.

The CDR3 contains 19 residues. Germline CDR1 is LGHNA and CDR2 is YNFKEQ. With 0 bases clipped from V and 0 bases from J, the junction kept 8 bases outside the gene matches. 13 Jbeta primers and 60 Vbeta primers were used for the PCR. Profiling relied on immunoSEQ multiplex PCR, and the TCRdb table lists in-frame clones only, not all of them. The table records under 110,000 clones, about 81% of them present only once. To note about this clone: The antigen remains unidentified.

This sequence originates from a man aged 45-60 years in good health and CMV-seronegative. Material for sequencing was PBMCs. V usage is TRBV4-2 and J usage is TRBJ2-1; 10 bases line up with TRBD2. The CDR3 sequence is CASSQEERGGPSSYNEQFF. The CDR3 DNA is TGTGCCAGCAGCCAAGAAGAGCGGGGGGGCCCGAGCTCCTACAATGAGCAGTTCTTC.